A single sample is the source of the 15 T cell receptor beta chains below, sequenced in a study of T cells in Graves' hyperthyroidism and ophthalmopathy. The TCR beta CDR3 regions underwent amplification using RNA transcripts as the source. The TCR CDR3 was amplified in a first-round RT-PCR using the HTBI primer set. TCRdb analysed the multiplex PCR reads with MiXCR anew, one entry per CDR3 protein. This table holds a few hundred thousand distinct CDR3 sequences, around 46% found once. The sample consisted of peripheral blood or thyroid tissue (not recorded which). Receptors were obtained from a woman aged 18-29 years with Graves' hyperthyroidism.

This clonotype was detected only once. V usage is TRBV2 and J usage is TRBJ2-3, with a weak D call TRBD2 (6 bases). Germline V gene sequence: CDR1 SNHLY, CDR2 FYNNEI. With 4 bases removed from V and 2 bases from J, the gap between germline ends came to 16 bases. The length of the CDR3 is 16 residues. CDR3 DNA: TGTGCCAGCAGTGCCTTCCCGACTAGAGACACAGATACGCAGTATTTT. Translation: CASSAFPTRDTDTQYF.

The genes are TRBV7-9 and TRBJ1-5; 8 bases line up with TRBD1. V lost 5 bases, J lost 0 bases, and 6 bases stayed unmatched. Germline V lookup: CDR1 SEHNR, CDR2 FQNEAQ (reference sequence). The CDR3 is 16 residues long. CDR3 DNA sequence: TGTGCCAGCAGCCCAGACAGGGGCTTTAGCAATCAGCCCCAGCATTTT. It codes for CASSPDRGFSNQPQHF.

The chain is built from TRBV24-1 and TRBJ2-5, with a possible D match to TRBD1 (5 bases). Germline V gene data show CDR1 as KGHDR and CDR2 as SFDVKD. The CDR3 runs 16 residues. Between the trimmed V and J ends, which lost 1 base and 2 bases, there was a span of 13 bases. The CDR3 here is CATSDFVWAGQETQYF. Here the CDR3 DNA reads TGTGCCACCAGTGATTTTGTTTGGGCAGGGCAAGAGACCCAGTACTTC.

This clonotype appeared a single time. The junction shows a germline mismatch at one end, possibly a read error. The rearrangement uses TRBV7-9 and TRBJ2-7; 11 bases map to TRBD2. CDR1 and CDR2 (germline): SEHNR, FQNEAQ (reference sequence). The CDR3 runs to 14 residues. The CDR3 region is CASSPTSGTYEQCF. The CDR3 DNA is TGTGCCAGCAGCCCGACTAGCGGGACCTACGAGCAGTGCTTC.

The gene calls are TRBV20-1 and TRBJ2-5; 10 bases are shared with TRBD2. The CDR3 has 15 amino acids. V lost 3 bases and J lost 4; bases outside the gene matches: 8. The germline gives CDR1 DFQATT, CDR2 SNEGSKA (reference sequence). CDR3 in amino acids: CSARTGTSVIETQYF. The CDR3 region has the DNA TGCAGTGCTAGGACCGGGACTAGCGTTATAGAGACCCAGTACTTC.

This clonotype has more than one count but fewer than ten. The rearrangement links TRBV7-8 to TRBJ2-2, with 7 bases lining up with TRBD1. Germline V gene sequence: CDR1 SGHVS, CDR2 FQNEAQ. The V and J ends lost 5 bases and 0 bases, in that order; junction bases with no gene match: 3. The CDR3 consists of 15 residues. The CDR3 loop is CASSLDRANTGELFF. Written as DNA, the CDR3 is TGTGCCAGCAGCCTCGACAGGGCGAACACCGGGGAGCTGTTTTTT. Supplemented by reference TRBV7-8 and TRBJ2-2, the full variable domain reads GAGVSQSPRYKVAKRGQDVALRCDPISGHVSLFWYQQALGQGPEFLTYFQNEAQLDKSGLPSDRFFAERPEGSVSTLKIQRTQQEDSAVYLCASSLDRANTGELFFGEGSRLTVL.

A remark on this clonotype: Since no conserved phenylalanine or tryptophan closes the CDR3, a read error is the likely cause. Because the CDR3's place on the DNA is in doubt, the DNA is left out and the CDR3 is given as listed by TCRdb. V gene TRBV24-1 combines with J gene TRBJ2-5; the tabulated D call, TRBD1, remains unverified against the DNA. From germline, CDR1 is KGHDR and CDR2 SFDVKD. Counting both end residues, the CDR3 totals 9 amino acids. CDR3 sequence reads: CATSDPGQS.

The V and J genes are TRBV20-1 and TRBJ2-7; TRBD2 agrees at 11 bases. The CDR3 loop spans 16 amino acids. V shed 6 bases, J shed 2 bases, and the junction held 12 bases outside the gene matches. Per the germline V gene, CDR1 is DFQATT and CDR2 is SNEGSKA (reference sequence). CDR3 DNA: TGCAGTGCCACCACCCTGACTAGCGGGGACGCCTACGAGCAGTACTTC. Residues: CSATTLTSGDAYEQYF.

DNA of the CDR3: TGTGCCAGCAGCCAAAGGGGACTAGCGGGAAAAGAGACCCAGTACTTC. Amino acid sequence: CASSQRGLAGKETQYF. V usage is TRBV7-2 and J usage is TRBJ2-5, with 13 nucleotides matching TRBD2. The CDR3 runs 16 residues. With 5 bases clipped from V and 3 bases from J, the junction kept 6 bases outside the gene matches. The germline gives CDR1 SGHTA, CDR2 FQGNSA.

This clonotype was counted at least ten times. V is TRBV13 and J is TRBJ2-5; 10 nucleotides match TRBD1. Germline CDR1 and CDR2: PRHDT and FYEKMQ (reference sequence). The CDR3 contains 15 residues. Trimming at V came to 5 bases and at J to 5 bases, leaving 8 bases not matched to a gene. The CDR3 is CASSLRDRGTETQYF. CDR3 nucleotides: TGTGCCAGCAGCCTACGGGACAGGGGAACGGAGACCCAGTACTTC. Combining the CDR3 with reference TRBV13 and TRBJ2-5 gives the whole variable domain AAGVIQSPRHLIKEKRETATLKCYPIPRHDTVYWYQQGPGQDPQFLISFYEKMQSDKGSIPDRFSAQQFSDYHSELNMSSLELGDSALYFCASSLRDRGTETQYFGPGTRLLVL.

This clonotype was seen only a few times. The CDR3: CASSAGAATNEKLFF. CDR3 nucleotide sequence: TGTGCCAGCAGCGCCGGGGCCGCAACTAATGAAAAACTGTTTTTT. The gene calls are TRBV7-6 and TRBJ1-4; TRBD1 might be the D (5 bases). Germline V gene lookup returns CDR1 SGHVS and CDR2 FNYEAQ. Trimming shortened V by 5 bases and J by 0 bases, and 10 bases separated the two germline ends. The CDR3 is made up of 15 amino acids.

J is TRBJ2-5 and V is TRBV9; D gene ambiguous. CDR1 and CDR2 (germline): SGDLS, YYNGEE. V gave up 0 bases and J gave up 4 bases, with 10 bases separating them. CDR3 length: 14 amino acids. The CDR3 is CASSVAFSGETQYF. The CDR3 DNA sequence: TGTGCCAGCAGCGTAGCATTCAGTGGAGAGACCCAGTACTTC. The full variable domain, with the rest looked up from reference TRBV9 and TRBJ2-5, is DSGVTQTPKHLITATGQRVTLRCSPRSGDLSVYWYQQSLDQGLQFLIQYYNGEERAKGNILERFSAQQFPDLHSELNLSSLELGDSALYFCASSVAFSGETQYFGPGTRLLVL.

On this clonotype itself: Being one base from a much bigger clone, this may be a read error. The chain combines TRBV9 with TRBJ1-2; 7 bases line up with TRBD1. Germline V gene data show CDR1 as SGDLS and CDR2 as YYNGEE. There are 13 residues in the CDR3. The V segment lost 3 bases and the J segment 4 bases; nucleotides outside the gene matches: 3. CDR3 in DNA: TGTGCCAGCAGCGACAGGGGATCCTATGGCTACACCTTC. Protein: CASSDRGSYGYTF.

In regard to this clonotype: A read error may produce the germline difference seen at one junction end. The rearrangement uses TRBV10-3 and TRBJ2-7; D is perhaps TRBD1 (5 bases). The CDR3 is 12 amino acids. Looked up from germline, CDR1 is ENHRY and CDR2 is SYGVKD. The CDR3 loop reads CASSRHRYEQYF. CDR3 sequence (DNA): TGTGCCAGCAGTAGACACAGGTACGAGCAGTACTTC.

The V call is TRBV29-1, the J call TRBJ2-7; possibly TRBD2 for D (6 bases). The V and J ends lost 8 bases and 9 bases respectively, with 17 bases between them. This CDR3 comprises 11 residues. CDR1 SQVTM and CDR2 ANQGSEA come from the germline V gene. In DNA, the CDR3 is TGCAGCTTAGGAGGGGCGCGTGGGCAGTACTTC. Amino acids: CSLGGARGQYF.